This TCR beta chain is drawn from a study of T cell repertoires in cytomegalovirus infection. Across the study: CMV infection together with matching HLA type was indicated by public TCR beta signatures.

Study observations and caveats: Cumulative public TCR beta family frequency identified CMV carriers with the relevant HLA. Within the response measured ex vivo, HLA-C-restricted CMV-specific TCR beta clonotypes were dominant.

Worth noting for this clonotype: What it binds is unknown.

TCRdb itself ran the reads through MiXCR, one entry per CDR3 protein. This table holds approximately 320,000 distinct CDR3 sequences, 8% to 10% found once. Germline CDR1 and CDR2: SGHVS and FQNEAQ. V lost 3 bases to trimming and J lost 9 bases, with 12 bases between them. The length of the CDR3 is 13 residues. V usage is TRBV7-8 and J usage is TRBJ2-4, with D uncertain. The sample taken for sequencing was PBMCs. The sequence was obtained from a human donor in good health (CMV status not recorded). Some clones in this sample may be carry-over from other donors' samples. The CDR3 sequence is CASSLAFQGIQYF. The CDR3 region has the DNA TGTGCCAGCAGCTTGGCCTTCCAAGGCATTCAGTACTTC.